The T cell receptor (beta chain) described here comes from a study of T cell responses to AZD1222 COVID-19 vaccine. Sequencing used immunoSEQ multiplex PCR; TCRdb keeps in-frame clones, though not all of them. The sample has about 120,000 clones; approximately 94% are singletons. Germline CDR1 is SGDLS and CDR2 is YYNGEE. This CDR3 has 17 amino acids. V lost 4 bases, J lost 9 bases, and 14 bases stayed unmatched. Of note for this clone: The antigen remains unidentified.

Study-level results: Spike-wide vaccine-associated CD4 TCRs dominated at 160-218 and 743-854. Unmutated variant regions are reportedly targeted by nearly half of spike-specific TCRs. Possibly, clonal diversity was underestimated; donors were largely white British and included more females.

The sample consisted of peripheral blood, taken 28 days after the second AZD1222 dose. This TCR was sampled from an adult who received the AZD1222 COVID-19 vaccine. V usage is TRBV9 and J usage is TRBJ1-6, with 9 positions matching TRBD1. The CDR3 nucleotides are TGTGCCAGCAGCTCTGGGACAGGGACGGGTGCGAGTTCACCCCTCCACTTT. It is translated as CASSSGTGTGASSPLHF.